This T cell receptor beta chain was documented in a study of OX40 agonist ivuxolimab in advanced cancers. Regarding the study in general: Ivuxolimab was an agonistic, fully human IgG2 monoclonal antibody directed against OX40 (CD134), a costimulatory receptor. Intravenous ivuxolimab was administered to patients every 2 weeks at six dose levels: 0.01, 0.1, 0.3, 1.5, 3 and 10 mg/kg. Among the roughly 54 dose-escalation patients, around 20 had hepatocellular carcinoma, around 15 melanoma, 9 renal cell carcinoma and 9 head and neck cancer. In the dose-escalation cohort, approximately 82% of patients were male, and the mean age was approximately 60 years, with a range of about 23 to 90. Prior anti-PD-1, anti-PD-L1 or anti-CTLA-4 therapy was permitted, and 30% to 50% of dose-escalation patients had received checkpoint inhibitors. Partial responses were achieved by three dose-escalation patients, of whom one had hepatocellular carcinoma and two had cutaneous melanoma. The point of sequencing TCRbeta in the periphery was to test whether ivuxolimab changed TCR sequence diversity and drove clonal T-cell expansion. The paper reports the monotherapy dose-escalation portion (N of about 51 patients) of the phase I ivuxolimab trial. Broader findings and caveats from the paper: In partial responders in the 0.1-3.0 mg/kg groups, normalized peripheral clonal expansion was found to be among the lowest, especially among CD8+ T cells. On average, CD8+ T cells showed more expanded clones than CD4+ T cells after ivuxolimab. Low levels of normalized T-cell clonal expansion were also seen in some patients who did not respond. The antigen specificity of the clonally expanded peripheral T cells was not determined. At doses from 0.1 to 3.0 mg/kg, clonal expansion was seen in both CD4+ and CD8+ blood T cells between baseline and week 6.

The trial excluded patients who had a history of autoimmune disease or who were on systemic immunosuppression. Peripheral blood for TCR sequencing was collected from all dose cohorts at baseline, on cycle 4 day 1, and on cycle 7 day 1. Samples were obtained from an open-label, multicenter, first-in-human phase I dose-escalation trial of ivuxolimab. The trial enrolled adults with locally advanced or metastatic head and neck squamous cell, hepatocellular, melanoma or renal cell carcinoma. Before TCR sequencing, CD4+ T cells and CD8+ T cells from peripheral blood were sorted into separate populations. Genomic DNA was isolated from the sorted cells so that the TCRbeta CDR3 region could be sequenced. The immunoSEQ Assay was used to sequence the TCRbeta CDR3 regions. TCRdb holds this immuneACCESS table with in-frame rearrangements only. Some clones are missing; in checked studies, unresolved V genes explain under half, and the rest has no known cause. In this sample the table shows about 110,000 clones, 80% to 95% of which occur a single time. The ten largest clones take up over 0.6% of the sample.

The CDR1 and CDR2 encoded by the germline V gene are SGHTS and YDEGEE. Trimming at the junction amounts to 1 base on V and 6 bases on J, and the germline ends lie 11 bases apart. Counted from cysteine to phenylalanine, this CDR3 has 14 amino acids. Only the CDR3 DNA is retained, 42 bases long and in frame from the first base. Concerning this clone itself: No antigen is known for it. Per-base qualities were not stored, and no clone one base away is much larger.

The chain joins TRBV5-8 to TRBJ1-3; the D gene is not confidently resolved. The sequence came from an adult with an advanced solid tumor such as melanoma, head and neck, liver or kidney cancer. The sample in question was CD4+ or CD8+ T cells sorted from blood, obtained in a trial of the OX40 agonist ivuxolimab. The CDR3 protein: CASSLKILSNTIYF. The sequenced DNA: TGTGCCAGCAGCTTGAAAATCTTGTCAAACACCATATATTTT.